The rows below give T cell receptor beta chains drawn from one sample of a study of T-cell reconstitution after alpha-beta-depleted transplantation in children. From the PCR reads, TCRdb called clonotypes with MiXCR, one entry per CDR3 protein. This repertoire shows more than 150,000 distinct CDR3 sequences, about 6.4% found once; its top ten account for approximately 3%. This specimen was PBMCs from the stem cell graft donor, taken from the stem cell graft. The receptors were sampled from a human donor who donated a stem cell graft to a child with Wiskott-Aldrich syndrome. The CDR3 runs from the conserved cysteine through the conserved F or W. The D gene is left open where the match is weak. The size of a clone is reported for some rows only, either as once, few or many, or as a class for expanded clones.

v_call	clone_size	d_call	j_call	cdr3_nt	cdr3_aa
TRBV6-1	many	-	TRBJ2-1	TGTGCCAGCGGGGAGCTGAGCTCCTACAATGAGCAGTTCTTC	CASGELSSYNEQFF
TRBV5-1	once	TRBD1	TRBJ2-7	TGCGCCAGCAGGCCGGGACAGGAGCTCTCCTACGAGCAGTACTTC	CASRPGQELSYEQYF
TRBV19	many	TRBD1	TRBJ2-6	TGTGCCAGTAGTAGACAGGGCGGCTCTGGGGCCAACGTCCTGACTTTC	CASSRQGGSGANVLTF
TRBV5-6	-	-	TRBJ2-1	TGTGCCAGCAGCTTGGGGGGGGGGCTCACCTCCTACAATGAGCAGTTCTTC	CASSLGGGLTSYNEQFF
TRBV11-3	-	-	TRBJ2-3	TGTGCCAGCAGTGCTGGACCTAGCACAGATACGCAGTATTTT	CASSAGPSTDTQYF
TRBV6-5	many	-	TRBJ2-3	TGTGCCAGCAGCCGCGAAGGGGACCTTACCCTTAGCACAGATACGCAGTATTTT	CASSREGDLTLSTDTQYF
TRBV12-3/TRBV12-4	many	TRBD1	TRBJ2-3	TGTGCCAGCAATCTCCCGACAGGGCCCACAGATACGCAGTATTTT	CASNLPTGPTDTQYF
TRBV9	many	TRBD1	TRBJ1-2	TGTGCCAGCAGCGTAAAACAGGGGTTTGGCTACACCTTC	CASSVKQGFGYTF
TRBV2	many	-	TRBJ2-3	TGTGCCAGCAGTGAATCTTCCGGGCAAGATACGCAGTATTTT	CASSESSGQDTQYF
TRBV7-7	-	-	TRBJ2-3	TGTGCCAGCAGCTTCGGGACCCACACAGATACGCAGTATTTT	CASSFGTHTDTQYF
TRBV5-1	-	-	TRBJ2-4	TGCGCCAGCAACTTGGCACCAGGTGGATTGTCTATACCCAAAAACATTCAGTACTTC	CASNLAPGGLSIPKNIQYF
TRBV5-1	-	TRBD2	TRBJ2-1	TGCGCCAGCAGTAGCGGGGGGCGCGGAAATGAGCAGTTCTTC	CASSSGGRGNEQFF
TRBV14	few	-	TRBJ2-1	TGTGCCAGCAGAGTTCTGGGGGGCCATGAGCAGTTCTTC	CASRVLGGHEQFF
TRBV4-1	few	TRBD2	TRBJ2-3	TGCGCCAGCAGCCAAGAGGGCCCCGGGGGGAGCGGGGGAACAGATACGCAGTATTTT	CASSQEGPGGSGGTDTQYF
TRBV30	many	-	TRBJ2-5	TGTGCCTGGAGTAGTTACGTGGAGACCCAGTACTTC	CAWSSYVETQYF
TRBV5-5	many	-	TRBJ2-7	TGTGCCAGCAGCGGCACCGGGCTCCTGGGCTGGTCCTACGAGCAGTACTTC	CASSGTGLLGWSYEQYF
TRBV5-1	few	-	TRBJ2-3	TGCGCCAGCAGCTTCTCTGGACAGTTCACAGATACGCAGTATTTT	CASSFSGQFTDTQYF
TRBV6-2/TRBV6-3	many	TRBD2	TRBJ2-7	TGTGCCAGCAGCGCCGCCCGACTAGCGGGTGAGGCTAGAAGCACAGGCGAGCAGTACTTC	CASSAARLAGEARSTGEQYF
TRBV3-1	few	-	TRBJ2-7	TGTGCCAGCAGCCCTGGGGGGCCCTACGAGCAGTACTTC	CASSPGGPYEQYF
TRBV7-6	many	TRBD1	TRBJ1-1	TGTGCCAGCAGCTCCGGGACAGAGAACACTGAAGCTTTCTTT	CASSSGTENTEAFF
TRBV3-1	-	TRBD1	TRBJ1-4	TGTGCCCTCCATAACAGGGGCGCAACTAATGAAAAACTGTTTTTT	CALHNRGATNEKLFF
TRBV19	-	-	TRBJ1-2	TGTGCCAGTAGTATTACCAGCTTACATGGCTACACCTTC	CASSITSLHGYTF
TRBV4-3	many	TRBD1	TRBJ1-1	TGCGCCAGCAGCCAACAACACAGGGGTTTGTTGAACACTGAAGCTTTCTTT	CASSQQHRGLLNTEAFF
TRBV29-1	many	TRBD2	TRBJ2-1	TGCAGCGTATGGCGGGAGCGTGGGGGGTACAATGAGCAGTTCTTC	CSVWRERGGYNEQFF
TRBV3-1	-	-	TRBJ2-5	TGTGCCAGCAGCCAGGAACCGGGACTGTACTTC	CASSQEPGLYF
TRBV6-5	many	TRBD1	TRBJ2-5	TGTGCCAGTCAAACGACCCCGTCCGGGACAGGGAAACCCCAGTACTTC	CASQTTPSGTGKPQYF
TRBV20-1	once	TRBD2	TRBJ2-7	TGCAGTGCGGTTAGCGGGAACGAGCAGTACTTC	CSAVSGNEQYF
TRBV20-1	few	TRBD1	TRBJ1-4	TGCAGCTTCAAGCCCTTTAGGGGACAGGGGAGCGAAAAACTGTTTTTT	CSFKPFRGQGSEKLFF
TRBV5-1	few	TRBD1	TRBJ1-1	TGCGCCAGCAGCGAGGGACAGGGGAAGGCTGAAGCTTTCTTT	CASSEGQGKAEAFF
TRBV7-2	many	TRBD1	TRBJ2-2	TGTGCCAGCAGCTTAGCGACAGGGCGGACCGGGGAGCTGTTTTTT	CASSLATGRTGELFF
TRBV5-1	many	-	TRBJ2-1	TGCGCCAGCAGCCAACTACCAAGCTCCTACAATGAGCAGTTCTTC	CASSQLPSSYNEQFF
TRBV4-3	many	-	TRBJ1-5	TGCGCCAGCAGCCAAGATGTAGGGGGGCGTCAGCCCCAGCATTTT	CASSQDVGGRQPQHF
TRBV5-1	many	TRBD2	TRBJ2-1	TGCGCCAGCAGCCCCACTCCGGGACTAGCCTACAATGAGCAGTTCTTC	CASSPTPGLAYNEQFF
TRBV27	many	-	TRBJ2-2	TGTGCCAGCAGTTCATGGGGACACCCGAGCACCGGGGAGCTGTTTTTT	CASSSWGHPSTGELFF
TRBV29-1	many	TRBD1	TRBJ1-1	TGCAGCGTTGAGGTTCAGGGGGCGTCGGACACTGAAGCTTTCTTT	CSVEVQGASDTEAFF
TRBV11-2	many	TRBD1	TRBJ2-1	TGTGCCAGCAGCCCCCTCGACAGGGGTGAAAATGAGCAGTTCTTC	CASSPLDRGENEQFF
TRBV2	many	-	TRBJ2-7	TGTGCCAGTGCATACAGCTACGAGCAGTACTTC	CASAYSYEQYF
TRBV29-1	few	-	TRBJ2-3	TGCAGCGTTGTCGTCCAGGGCTCAGATACGCAGTATTTT	CSVVVQGSDTQYF
TRBV28	many	TRBD1	TRBJ2-2	TGTGCCAGCAGTTTTCTAGAGGGGGCTGGTGACACCGGGGAGCTGTTTTTT	CASSFLEGAGDTGELFF
TRBV20-1	few	TRBD1	TRBJ1-4	TGCAGTGCACCCCCACGGGACAGGGGCTCTCTGGGTAATGAAAAACTGTTTTTT	CSAPPRDRGSLGNEKLFF
TRBV10-2	many	TRBD2	TRBJ2-1	TGCGCCAGCGCGGGACTAGCGGGACACCCCGACAATGAGCAGTTCTTC	CASAGLAGHPDNEQFF
TRBV5-5	many	-	TRBJ2-2	TGTGCCAGCAGCCCCGGGTGGCAAGTGAAGACCGGGGAGCTGTTTTTT	CASSPGWQVKTGELFF
TRBV12-3/TRBV12-4	many	TRBD1	TRBJ1-5	TGTGCCAGCAGTGTAGACAGGGGCCGTCAGCCCCAGCATTTT	CASSVDRGRQPQHF
TRBV15	many	-	TRBJ2-2	TGTGCCACCAGCAGAGCCCTCGTCGGGGAGCTGTTTTTT	CATSRALVGELFF
TRBV5-5	-	TRBD1	TRBJ1-2	TGTGCCAGCAGCTTGGACACAGGGGGCGGATTTGGCTACACCTTC	CASSLDTGGGFGYTF
TRBV20-1	many	TRBD2	TRBJ2-7	TGCAGTGCTAGAGATGTAAGGGGCGGGAGTAGCCACGAGCAGTACTTC	CSARDVRGGSSHEQYF
TRBV29-1	many	TRBD1	TRBJ2-2	TGCAGCGTTGGGTATAACAGGGGCTCCAGGGTGCCCGGGGAGCTGTTTTTT	CSVGYNRGSRVPGELFF
TRBV5-1	many	-	TRBJ1-2	TGCGCCAGCAGCGAAGGGTCGGCAGAAATTCGGGGCTATGGCTACACCTTC	CASSEGSAEIRGYGYTF
TRBV5-1	-	-	TRBJ1-1	TGCGCCAGCAGCTTGCAGTCTGCGAACACTGAAGCTTTCTTT	CASSLQSANTEAFF
TRBV20-1	-	TRBD1	TRBJ2-5	TGCAGTGCCAGACAGGGAGAGACCCAGTACTTC	CSARQGETQYF
TRBV5-1	many	TRBD1	TRBJ1-2	TGCGCCAGCAGCATGGGACAGGGGGCTTACGGCTACACCTTC	CASSMGQGAYGYTF
TRBV9	many	-	TRBJ2-1	TGTGCCAGCAGCGTAAGAGGTTACAATGAGCAGTTCTTC	CASSVRGYNEQFF
TRBV6-2/TRBV6-3	many	-	TRBJ2-1	TGTGCCAGCAGTTACTCGAAGGGTAGCGGAAACTACAATGAGCAGTTCTTC	CASSYSKGSGNYNEQFF
TRBV27	-	-	TRBJ1-2	TGTGCCAGCAGGCCCGATACACAACCCACTAACTATGGCTACACCTTC	CASRPDTQPTNYGYTF